This T cell receptor beta chain was obtained from a study of blood T cell repertoires in COVID-19. Study in general: The study drew acute and convalescent COVID-19 samples from the United States, Italy and Spain.

The repertoire was sequenced with immunoSEQ multiplex PCR; TCRdb's copy has only in-frame clones and lacks some. This table holds around 150,000 clones, 90% to 95% found once. The V gene's germline CDR1 is SEHNR and CDR2 FQNEAQ (reference sequence). V gave up 2 bases and J gave up 6 bases; unmatched junction bases: 7. CDR3 size: 15 residues. The J gene is TRBJ2-1, the V gene TRBV7-9; 7 bases fit TRBD1. Sequenced material: peripheral blood. The TCR sequence derives from a woman aged 50 to 60 with acute or convalescent COVID-19. The chain's CDR3 is CASSLKQGYFNEQFF. CDR3 DNA sequence: TGTGCCAGCAGCTTAAAACAGGGGTATTTCAATGAGCAGTTCTTC.